What follows is one TCR beta chain and its context. The junction departs from the called germline gene at one end, perhaps through a read error. This sample was included in a study of T cells after yellow fever vaccination. The authors made TCR cDNA by 5'RACE template switching, adding a universal primer site and UMIs. TCRdb reanalysed the 5' RACE reads using MiXCR and keeps one entry per CDR3 protein. Of 450,000 to 550,000 distinct CDR3 sequences in the sample, roughly a fifth were seen once. The CDR3 is made up of 21 amino acids. The germline V gene encodes CDR1 SGHVS and CDR2 FNYEAQ. V and J are TRBV7-6 and TRBJ2-3; weak D call: TRBD2 (5 bases). The sequence was obtained from a man aged 30 to 39 who received the YFV17D yellow fever vaccine. This specimen consisted of PBMCs, obtained 15 days after the yellow fever booster vaccination. The CDR3 loop reads CASSLAASRGPTPSFTDTQYF. In nucleotides, the CDR3 is TGTGCTAGCAGCTTAGCCGCGAGTCGCGGGCCGACCCCTAGCTTCACAGATACGCAGTATTTT.